This T cell receptor (beta chain) was retrieved from a study of cytomegalovirus exposure and HLA in healthy donors. Study-wide background: A prior study identified 110 million or so unique TCR beta sequences from roughly 180 million T cells.

This PCR relied on a set of 60 Vbeta primers and 13 Jbeta primers. The table came from immunoSEQ multiplex PCR; TCRdb's copy has only in-frame clones and leaves some out. The data show about 200,000 clones, about four fifths seen once. The CDR3 spans 12 residues. V lost 0 bases, J lost 11 bases, and 0 bases stayed unmatched. Per germline, CDR1 SGHAT and CDR2 FQNNGV. Study conclusions and caveats: Later analysis demonstrated an association between a missense DCLRE1C variant and TCR beta V- and J-gene trimming. A previous analysis found most TCR beta V segments productive roughly 87% or roughly 30% of the time. DRB1 showed the most TCR associations and HLA-C the fewest in a later analysis, as rates varied by HLA locus.

Note on this clone: The antigen is not known.

Sequencing was performed on PBMCs. The V and J genes are TRBV11-2 and TRBJ2-4; 8 nucleotides align to TRBD2. This sequence originates from a young man in good health and CMV-seronegative. In nucleotides, the CDR3 is TGTGCCAGCAGCTTAGACGGGGGGGTTCAGTACTTC. It encodes CASSLDGGVQYF.